Below, 22 T cell receptor beta chains from the same sample are listed, as sequenced in a study of blood T cell repertoires in COVID-19 (dated by TCRdb to the early 2020s). Library preparation employed the immunoSEQ multiplex PCR assay. TCRdb provides this immuneACCESS table in a form limited to in-frame rearrangements. Some clones are lacking; in checked studies, under half of them reflect an unresolved V gene, and why the rest are absent is not known. For this sample there are 250,000 or so clones; nearly 90% appear just once. Around 3.3% of the sample lies in the top ten. Sequencing was carried out using peripheral blood. These TCRs come from a man in his late teens or twenties with active or convalescent COVID-19.

J is TRBJ1-5 and V is TRBV5-4; D ambiguous. The CDR3 runs to 12 residues. The V gene's germline CDR1 is SGHNT and CDR2 YYREEE (reference sequence). Between the trimmed V and J ends, which lost 2 bases and 7 bases, there was a span of 7 bases. The CDR3 nucleotides read TGTGCCAGCAGCTTATTGCGGCAGCCCCAGCATTTT. Amino acid sequence: CASSLLRQPQHF.

The rearrangement links TRBV28 to TRBJ1-2; D is uncertain. Germline CDR1 MDHEN, CDR2 SYDVKM. The CDR3 has 14 residues. Trimming removed 10 bases at V and 4 bases at J, with 19 bases between. CDR3 region: CATLQDRIGYGYTF. DNA of the CDR3: TGTGCCACCCTCCAGGATAGGATAGGCTATGGCTACACCTTC.

This clone was counted once. The J gene is TRBJ2-7, the V gene TRBV7-2; 8 nucleotides match TRBD2. Germline V gene sequence: CDR1 SGHTA, CDR2 FQGNSA. V lost 8 bases to trimming and J lost 6 bases; unmatched junction nucleotides: 12. The CDR3 has 14 amino acids. The CDR3 region is CASGSGGRVGEQYF. DNA for the CDR3: TGTGCCAGCGGTTCGGGAGGGAGAGTTGGCGAGCAGTACTTC.

The chain links TRBV19 to TRBJ1-3; TRBD1 agrees at 8 bases. The CDR3 is made up of 17 amino acids. J was trimmed by 1 base and V by 2 bases; bases with no gene match: 7. Germline V CDR1 and CDR2: LNHDA, SQIVND (reference sequence). The CDR3 sequence is CASSINSGQVSGNTIYF. The CDR3 region has the DNA TGTGCCAGTAGTATAAATTCGGGACAGGTTTCTGGAAACACCATATATTTT.

This sequence joins TRBV27 and TRBJ2-7; possible D gene TRBD2, 7 bases. Germline loops: CDR1 MNHEY, CDR2 SMNVEV (reference sequence). The CDR3 is 14 residues long. V lost 4 bases and J lost 4, with 14 bases in between. This chain's CDR3 is CASSSNRGAYEQYF. The CDR3 DNA follows: TGTGCCAGCAGTTCTAACCGGGGGGCGTACGAGCAGTACTTC.

The chain combines TRBV18 with TRBJ2-1; possibly TRBD1 for D (5 bases). The V end was cut by 0 bases, the J end by 0 bases, with 6 bases between. In germline, CDR1 is KGHSH, CDR2 LQKENI. The CDR3 sequence is 15 residues long. CDR3 nucleotides: TGTGCCAGCTCACCACCGGGGCCCTCCTACAATGAGCAGTTCTTC. This codes for CASSPPGPSYNEQFF.

The V call is TRBV20-1, the J call TRBJ1-2, with D unresolved. CDR1 and CDR2 (germline): DFQATT, SNEGSKA (reference sequence). The CDR3 runs 15 residues. V was cut by 3 bases and J by 3 bases, with 17 bases left in between. Here the CDR3 DNA reads TGCAGTGCTAGTGACATAACCGGGATGGACTATGGCTACACCTTC. Translation: CSASDITGMDYGYTF.

This chain links TRBV21-1 with TRBJ2-6; the table's D call of TRBD1 was not tested on the DNA. TRBV21-1 is a documented pseudogene. CDR3 length: 20 residues. The CDR3 sequence: CASSPRPGTESISGANVLTF. The CDR3 DNA sequence: TGTGCCAGCAGCCCCCGCCCCGGGACAGAGTCGATCTCTGGGGCCAACGTCCTGACTTTC.

This clone appeared a few times. The chain employs TRBV2 and TRBJ2-5; 14 bases are shared with TRBD2. CDR1 and CDR2 (germline): SNHLY, FYNNEI. This CDR3 is built from 19 residues. Trimming took 6 bases from V and 3 from J; bases not matched to a gene: 15. The CDR3 region has the DNA TGTGCCAGCAGGGGACTAGCGGGGGCCCATACGATCACCAAAGAGACCCAGTACTTC. Its protein product is CASRGLAGAHTITKETQYF.

This clone came up once. This chain uses TRBV5-8 with TRBJ2-1; weak D call: TRBD2 (6 bases). CDR3 length equals 15 residues. Trimming took off 0 bases at V and 9 bases at J, with 16 bases between the two ends. CDR1 is SGHTS, CDR2 YDEGEE, per germline. The CDR3 here is CASSLVLSGAREQFF. The DNA for the CDR3 is TGTGCCAGCAGCTTGGTCCTTAGCGGCGCCCGTGAGCAGTTCTTC.

This clone appeared once. The CDR3: CASSSGLAGDTQYF. The CDR3 bases are TGTGCCAGCAGCTCGGGACTAGCGGGTGATACGCAGTATTTT. The chain combines TRBV5-4 with TRBJ2-3, with 12 positions matching TRBD2. The CDR3 length is 14 residues. CDR1 and CDR2 (germline): SGHNT, YYREEE (reference sequence). Losses at the gene ends were 3 bases for V and 6 bases for J; bases not matched to a gene: 2. The entire variable domain, with the rest obtained from reference TRBV5-4 and TRBJ2-3, is as follows: ETGVTQSPTHLIKTRGQQVTLRCSSQSGHNTVSWYQQALGQGPQFIFQYYREEENGRGNFPPRFSGLQFPNYSSELNVNALELDDSALYLCASSSGLAGDTQYFGPGTRLTVL.

This clone was recorded only once. The rearrangement joins TRBV19 to TRBJ2-3; D uncertain. Looked up from germline, CDR1 is LNHDA and CDR2 is SQIVND (reference sequence). The V gene lost 3 bases and the J gene lost 7 bases, with 8 bases spanning the gap. This CDR3 has 12 residues. This CDR3 is CASSIRRNTQYF. CDR3 DNA sequence: TGTGCCAGTAGTATCCGGCGGAATACGCAGTATTTT.

This chain links TRBV2 with TRBJ1-1; possible D gene TRBD1, 5 bases. Trimming took off 6 bases at V and 4 bases at J, with 15 bases between the two ends. The germline gives CDR1 SNHLY, CDR2 FYNNEI. CDR3 length equals 14 residues. The CDR3 sequence is CASSAERGGTEAFF. The CDR3 DNA reads as TGTGCCAGCAGCGCCGAGAGGGGAGGCACTGAAGCTTTCTTT.

This clone was observed a single time. The chain couples TRBV19 to TRBJ1-1; D not certain. The germline CDR1 and CDR2 sequences are LNHDA and SQIVND (reference sequence). The CDR3 extends over 15 amino acids. V lost 0 bases to trimming and J lost 6 bases, with 14 bases between them. CDR3 sequence: CASSIEGRENAEAFF. The CDR3 DNA follows: TGTGCCAGTAGTATAGAAGGAAGGGAGAATGCTGAAGCTTTCTTT.

The gene calls are TRBV19 and TRBJ1-1, with 7 nucleotides matching TRBD1. This CDR3 has 13 residues. The V gene's germline CDR1 is LNHDA and CDR2 SQIVND (reference sequence). The junction had 2 bases not matched to a gene; V was cut back by 6 bases and J by 1 base. In DNA form, the CDR3 reads TGTGCCAGTAGGGACAGGAAGAACACTGAAGCTTTCTTT. Its translation: CASRDRKNTEAFF.

The chain uses TRBV7-3 and TRBJ1-6, with D perhaps matching TRBD1 (6 bases). The V end lost 5 bases, the J end lost 10 bases, and 15 bases lay between the germline ends. Germline assignment: CDR1 SGHTA and CDR2 FQGTGA. The CDR3 is 14 amino acids. Here the CDR3 reads CASSQGGLGSPLHF. DNA for the CDR3: TGTGCCAGCAGCCAAGGGGGTCTGGGCTCACCCCTCCACTTT.

The chain couples TRBV7-2 to TRBJ1-2, with TRBD1 matching 7 bases. V shed 3 bases and J 7 bases; nucleotides not matched to a gene: 11. Per the germline V gene, CDR1 is SGHTA and CDR2 is FQGNSA. The CDR3 is made up of 15 amino acids. In DNA form, the CDR3 reads TGTGCCAGCAGCTTGGAACGATGGACAGGAGCTGGCTACACCTTC. Translated, it gives CASSLERWTGAGYTF.

The chain recombines TRBV5-1 with TRBJ2-2, with 11 positions matching TRBD2. The CDR3 totals 15 residues. The ends lost 0 bases at V and 8 bases at J; junction bases unmatched: 3. Germline CDR1 reads SGHRS; CDR2 reads YFSETQ. The CDR3 loop reads CASSLGTSGSGELFF. The CDR3 DNA follows: TGCGCCAGCAGCTTGGGAACTAGCGGGAGTGGGGAGCTGTTTTTT.

The chain carries TRBV29-1 and TRBJ2-7, with 7 bases fitting TRBD1. The germline V gene encodes CDR1 SQVTM and CDR2 ANQGSEA. The V gene end was trimmed by 5 bases and the J gene end by 2 bases; junction bases not matched to a gene: 9. The CDR3 spans 14 residues. CDR3 sequence: CSVPRTGSPYEQYF. Here the CDR3 DNA reads TGCAGCGTTCCTAGGACAGGTTCTCCCTACGAGCAGTACTTC.

The chain couples TRBV18 to TRBJ1-2, with 10 bases that match TRBD1. CDR1 is KGHSH, CDR2 LQKENI, per germline. This CDR3 has 18 residues. V shed 3 bases and J 3 bases; nucleotides not matched to a gene: 13. CDR3 DNA sequence: TGTGCCAGCTCACCTACTCCGACGGGGACAGGGGATTACTATGGCTACACCTTC. It specifies CASSPTPTGTGDYYGYTF.

The chain couples TRBV6-5 to TRBJ1-5; D gene ambiguous. The germline gives CDR1 MNHEY, CDR2 SVGAGI. V gave up 2 bases and J gave up 0 bases, with 5 bases separating them. The CDR3 sequence is 14 residues long. This CDR3 reads CASSYRGSNQPQHF. The CDR3 DNA reads TGTGCCAGCAGTTACCGGGGTAGCAATCAGCCCCAGCATTTT.

The sample holds one count of this clone. The J gene is TRBJ1-1, the V gene TRBV12-3 or TRBV12-4; D is perhaps TRBD1 (5 bases). The length of the CDR3 is 13 residues. Between the trimmed V and J ends, which lost 4 bases and 4 bases, there was a span of 10 bases. For the CDR3, the DNA is TGTGCCAGCAGTTCGGGGGGGGTCACTGAAGCTTTCTTT. It codes for CASSSGGVTEAFF.